This T cell receptor (beta chain) stems from a study of beta chain features in type 1 diabetes. Notes on the study in general: Possible PCR preference for shorter templates applied equally to patients and controls.

TCRB transcripts that were expressed got sequenced, as all of the isolated RNA had been reverse transcribed. Data came from immunoSEQ multiplex PCR; TCRdb stores just in-frame clones and leaves some out. Of about 260,000 clones in the sample, roughly 70% are singletons; the top ten hold almost 0.055%. The CDR3 sequence is 14 residues long. Germline V gene sequence: CDR1 SQVTM, CDR2 ANQGSEA. The V gene lost 4 bases and the J gene lost 2 bases, with 14 bases spanning the gap. To note about this clone: Its antigen is not known.

This rearrangement joins TRBV29-1 to TRBJ2-5, with D possibly being TRBD1 or TRBD2 (5 bases each). This sequence was found in a man aged 25-40 years in good health. Sequencing was done on a sample of naive CD4+ T cells from blood. CDR3 sequence reads: CSVGLRDRQETQYF. The CDR3 region has the DNA TGCAGCGTTGGCCTCAGGGACCGACAAGAGACCCAGTACTTC.